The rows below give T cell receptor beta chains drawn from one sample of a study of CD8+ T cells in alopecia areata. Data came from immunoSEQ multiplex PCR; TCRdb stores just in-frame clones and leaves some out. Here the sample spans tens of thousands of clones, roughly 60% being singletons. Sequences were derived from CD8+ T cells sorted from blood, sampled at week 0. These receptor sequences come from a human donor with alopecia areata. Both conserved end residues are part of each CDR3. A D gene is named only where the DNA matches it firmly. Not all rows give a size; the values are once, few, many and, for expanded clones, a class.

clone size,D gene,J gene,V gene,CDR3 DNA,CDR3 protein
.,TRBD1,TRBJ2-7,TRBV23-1,TGCGCCAGCAAGGACAGGGGGGTCTACGAGCAGTACTTC,CASKDRGVYEQYF
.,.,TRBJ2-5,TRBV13,TGTGCCAGCAGCTTAGGTAGTGGGACTGACCAGGAGACCCAGTACTTC,CASSLGSGTDQETQYF
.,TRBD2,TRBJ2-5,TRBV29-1,TGCAGCGTGGAACTAGCGGGGGGGCAGGAGACCCAGTACTTC,CSVELAGGQETQYF
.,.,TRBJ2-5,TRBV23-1,TGCGCCAGCAGTCATGATCGCCAGGGTCGAGAAGAGACCCAGTACTTC,CASSHDRQGREETQYF
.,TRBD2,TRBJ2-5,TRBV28,TGTGCCAGCAGTCCGGGACTAGCGGGAATTGGTATTTCGGAGACCCAGTACTTC,CASSPGLAGIGISETQYF
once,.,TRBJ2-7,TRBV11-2,TGTGCCAGCAGCTTAGAGTGGGACCCCCCCCACGAGCAGTACTTC,CASSLEWDPPHEQYF
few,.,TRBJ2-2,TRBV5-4,TGTGCCAGCAGCTTGGCCCCGCTAGCGAACACCGGGGAGCTGTTTTTT,CASSLAPLANTGELFF
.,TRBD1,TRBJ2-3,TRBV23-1,TGCGCCAGCAGTCGACCCGAGGACAGGGTCCGCACAGATACGCAGTATTTT,CASSRPEDRVRTDTQYF
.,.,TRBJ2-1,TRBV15,TGTGCCACCAGCAGAGGGGAATCCTACAATGAGCAGTTCTTC,CATSRGESYNEQFF
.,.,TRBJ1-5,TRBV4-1,TGCGCCAGCAGCCCAGGACTGAGCAATCAGCCCCAGCATTTT,CASSPGLSNQPQHF
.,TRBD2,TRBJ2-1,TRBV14,TGTGCCAGCAGCCGCCCGGGGGGAAGGGGACGCTACAATGAGCAGTTCTTC,CASSRPGGRGRYNEQFF
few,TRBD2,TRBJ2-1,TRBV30,TGTGCCTGGGGACTAGCGGACTACAATGAGCAGTTCTTC,CAWGLADYNEQFF
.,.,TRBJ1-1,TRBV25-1,TGTGCCAGCAGTAACACTGAAGCTTTCTTT,CASSNTEAFF
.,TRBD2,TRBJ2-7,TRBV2,TGTGCCACCAGGGGTCGAGCGGGAGCGGGTGAGCAGTACTTC,CATRGRAGAGEQYF
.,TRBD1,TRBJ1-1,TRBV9,TGTGCCAGCAGCCCTCGACAGGGTGGAGGCACTGAAGCTTTCTTT,CASSPRQGGGTEAFF
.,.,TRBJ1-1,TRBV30,TGTGCCGCTGGACCTTTTGAAGCTTTCTTT,CAAGPFEAFF
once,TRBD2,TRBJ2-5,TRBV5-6,TGTGCCAGCAGCTTGGACACTAGCGGCCAAGAGACCCAGTACTTC,CASSLDTSGQETQYF
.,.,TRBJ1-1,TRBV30,TGTGCCTGGAGTGTAGGAGGGGGCACTGAAGCTTTCTTT,CAWSVGGGTEAFF
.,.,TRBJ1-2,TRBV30,TGTGCCTGGAGTGCAGGCCTTCTGGGCTACACCTTC,CAWSAGLLGYTF
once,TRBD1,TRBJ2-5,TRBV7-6,TGTGCCAGCAGCTTCCCGGGACAGAAAGAGACCCAGTACTTC,CASSFPGQKETQYF
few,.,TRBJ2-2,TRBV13,TGTGCCAGCAGCTTAGCGGCCGGGGAGCTGTTTTTT,CASSLAAGELFF
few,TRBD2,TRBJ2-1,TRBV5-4,TGTGCCAGCAGACGTACGACTAGCGCTAGCTCCTACAATGAGCAGTTCTTC,CASRRTTSASSYNEQFF
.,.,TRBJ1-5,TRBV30,TGTGCCTGGTCCGGACAGATCAAAAGCAATCAGCCCCAGCATTTT,CAWSGQIKSNQPQHF
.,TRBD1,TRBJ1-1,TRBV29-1,TGCAGCGTTGATCAAAAAGACCGGGACAGGGGAACTGAAGCTTTCTTT,CSVDQKDRDRGTEAFF
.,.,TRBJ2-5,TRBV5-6,TGTGCCAGCAGCTTGAACCGCCAAGAGACCCAGTACTTC,CASSLNRQETQYF
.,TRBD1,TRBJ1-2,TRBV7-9,TGTGCCAGCAGCTTAACCGGGACAGTATATGGCTACACCTTC,CASSLTGTVYGYTF
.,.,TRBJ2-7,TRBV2,TGTGCCAGCATTAATAGGAGCTCCTACGAGCAGTACTTC,CASINRSSYEQYF
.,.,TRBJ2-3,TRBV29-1,TGCAGCTCTAGACTCCCCGAATACACAGATACGCAGTATTTT,CSSRLPEYTDTQYF
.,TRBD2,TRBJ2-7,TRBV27,TGTGCCAGCAGTTGGGTCGGGACTAGCGGGACCTACGAGCAGTACTTC,CASSWVGTSGTYEQYF
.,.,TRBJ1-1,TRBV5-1,TGCGCCAGCAGCTTCAGGGGTTCGAACACTGAAGCTTTCTTT,CASSFRGSNTEAFF
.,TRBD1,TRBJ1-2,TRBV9,TGTGCCAGCAGCGTAGAGGGGACAGGGACGGTCTATGGCTACACCTTC,CASSVEGTGTVYGYTF
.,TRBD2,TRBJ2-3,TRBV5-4,TGTGCCAGCAGCCCGGGGACTAGCGGCACAGATACGCAGTATTTT,CASSPGTSGTDTQYF
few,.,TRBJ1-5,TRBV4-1,TGCGCCAGCAGCGTGAAGCAGGGTAGCAATCAGCCCCAGCATTTT,CASSVKQGSNQPQHF
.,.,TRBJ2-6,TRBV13,TGTGCCAGCAGTTACTCGTTGACAGGTGGGGCCAACGTCCTGACTTTC,CASSYSLTGGANVLTF
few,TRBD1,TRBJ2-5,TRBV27,TGTGCCAGCAGTTTAAGAGACAGGGTCCAAGAGACCCAGTACTTC,CASSLRDRVQETQYF
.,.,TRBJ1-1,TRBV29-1,TGCAGCGTTGTGAGCACTGAAGCTTTCTTT,CSVVSTEAFF
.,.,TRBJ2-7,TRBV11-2,TGTGCCAGCAGCCTAGCTTTCGGGAGCTCCTACGAGCAGTACTTC,CASSLAFGSSYEQYF
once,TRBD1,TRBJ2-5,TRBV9,TGTGCCAGCAGCGAGACTACAGGGGGCGAGACCCAGTACTTC,CASSETTGGETQYF
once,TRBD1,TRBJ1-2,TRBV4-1,TGCGCCAGCAGCCAAGGTACAGGGGACGCCGGCTACACCTTC,CASSQGTGDAGYTF
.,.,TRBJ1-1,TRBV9,TGTGCCAGCAGTGCGGGCACTGAAGCTTTCTTT,CASSAGTEAFF
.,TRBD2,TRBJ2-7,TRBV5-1,TGCGCCAGCAGCTTGGAAGTACTAGGCGGGAGGAATTACGAGCAGTACTTC,CASSLEVLGGRNYEQYF
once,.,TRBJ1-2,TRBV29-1,TGCAGCGTTGAATCAGGGACCAACTATGGCTACACCTTC,CSVESGTNYGYTF
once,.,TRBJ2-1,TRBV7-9,TGTGCCAGCAGCTTACCCCGGAGCCCCTACAATGAGCAGTTCTTC,CASSLPRSPYNEQFF
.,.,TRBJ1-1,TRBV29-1,TGCAGCGTTCTTCAGGAGAACACTGAAGCTTTCTTT,CSVLQENTEAFF
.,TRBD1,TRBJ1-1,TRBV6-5,TGTGCCAGCAGTTACCAGGGACAGCTGAACACTGAAGCTTTCTTT,CASSYQGQLNTEAFF
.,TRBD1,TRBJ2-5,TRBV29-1,TGCAGCGTAAACGGGGGACCGGACAGGGGGCCCCAAGAGACCCAGTACTTC,CSVNGGPDRGPQETQYF
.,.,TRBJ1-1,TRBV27,TGTGCCAGCAGTTTATCGTTATACACTGAAGCTTTCTTT,CASSLSLYTEAFF
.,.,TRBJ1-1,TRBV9,TGTGCCAGCAGCGTATTCCCGAGTAACACTGAAGCTTTCTTT,CASSVFPSNTEAFF
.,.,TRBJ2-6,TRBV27,TGTGCCAGCAGTTACTCGTTGACAGGTGGGGCCAACGTCCTGACTTTC,CASSYSLTGGANVLTF
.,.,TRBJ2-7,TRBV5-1,TGCGCCAGCAGCTTACAGGGAGAGCAGTACTTC,CASSLQGEQYF
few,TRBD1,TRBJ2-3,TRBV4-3,TGCGCCAGCAGCCCTGGACAGGGATGGGATACGCAGTATTTT,CASSPGQGWDTQYF
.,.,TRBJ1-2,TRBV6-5,TGTGCCAGCCAACCGGGACATCGGAACTATGGCTACACCTTC,CASQPGHRNYGYTF
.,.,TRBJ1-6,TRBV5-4,TGTGCCAGCAGTTGGTGGGTGGACCATAATTCACCCCTCCACTTT,CASSWWVDHNSPLHF
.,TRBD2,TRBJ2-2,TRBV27,TGTGCCAGCAGTTGGCTAGCGGGAGGGCCCGGGGAGCTGTTTTTT,CASSWLAGGPGELFF